The clone carrying this T cell receptor beta chain has a count of ten or more. These data are taken from a study of control samples from healthy donors and cancer patients. With 0 bases clipped from V and 7 bases from J, the junction kept 8 bases outside the gene matches. Germline CDR1 and CDR2: LGHNA and YNFKEQ. The CDR3 consists of 17 residues. The data were produced by immunoSEQ multiplex PCR, yet TCRdb's version contains in-frame clones alone and is incomplete. This sample has more than 95,000 clones, with about nine tenths found just once. The chain joins TRBV4-2 to TRBJ2-1; 11 bases line up with TRBD2. The sequence derives from a man in his forties in good health. The sequencing sample was made of blood. The CDR3 sequence: CASSQERLAGGLNEQFF. The CDR3 coding sequence is TGTGCCAGCAGCCAAGAAAGGTTAGCGGGGGGGCTTAATGAGCAGTTCTTC.